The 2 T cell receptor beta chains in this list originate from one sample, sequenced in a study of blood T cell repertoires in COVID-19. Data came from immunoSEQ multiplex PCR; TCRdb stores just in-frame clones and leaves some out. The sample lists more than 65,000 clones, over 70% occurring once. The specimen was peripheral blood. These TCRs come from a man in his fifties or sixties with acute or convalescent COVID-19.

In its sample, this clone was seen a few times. CDR3 coding DNA: TGTGCCAGCTCACCACGGACAGGTGCCGAAGAGACCCAGTACTTC. Residues: CASSPRTGAEETQYF. The chain joins TRBV18 to TRBJ2-5; 7 bases match TRBD1. The V and J ends lost 1 base and 3 bases, in that order; junction bases with no gene match: 5. Looked up from germline, CDR1 is KGHSH and CDR2 is LQKENI. CDR3 length equals 15 residues. Based on the CDR3 plus reference TRBV18 and TRBJ2-5, the full variable domain is NAGVMQNPRHLVRRRGQEARLRCSPMKGHSHVYWYRQLPEEGLKFMVYLQKENIIDESGMPKERFSAEFPKEGPSILRIQQVVRGDSAAYFCASSPRTGAEETQYFGPGTRLLVL.

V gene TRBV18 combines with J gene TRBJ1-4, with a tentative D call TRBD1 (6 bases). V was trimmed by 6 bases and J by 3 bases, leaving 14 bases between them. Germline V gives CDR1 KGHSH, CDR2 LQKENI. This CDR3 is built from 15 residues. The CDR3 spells CASSGQGTANEKLFF. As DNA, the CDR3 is TGTGCCAGCTCCGGGCAGGGGACGGCTAATGAAAAACTGTTTTTT.